The clone carrying this T cell receptor (beta chain) was seen once. The antigen is undetermined. TCRdb's copy holds only in-frame clones and misses some; the assay was immunoSEQ multiplex PCR. The data contain 15,000 to 20,000 clones, over 75% of them singletons. The record originates from a study of PD-L1 blockade in urothelial cancer. Findings of the study overall: Durable-benefit patients expanded tumor-associated blood clones more at 3 weeks.

The time point denotes: peripheral blood 6 weeks after treatment start. The V and J ends lost 5 bases and 2 bases respectively, with 12 bases between them. The germline CDR1 and CDR2 sequences are SQVTM and ANQGSEA. This CDR3 has 13 residues. This chain connects TRBV29-1 to TRBJ1-2, with TRBD1 as a possible D gene (5 bases). The sequence came from a man in his fifties or sixties with urothelial cancer. The sequences come from PBMCs, collected around atezolizumab (anti-PD-L1) treatment. CDR3 region: CSVHWGGNYGYTF. The CDR3 coding sequence is TGCAGCGTTCATTGGGGGGGAAACTATGGCTACACCTTC.